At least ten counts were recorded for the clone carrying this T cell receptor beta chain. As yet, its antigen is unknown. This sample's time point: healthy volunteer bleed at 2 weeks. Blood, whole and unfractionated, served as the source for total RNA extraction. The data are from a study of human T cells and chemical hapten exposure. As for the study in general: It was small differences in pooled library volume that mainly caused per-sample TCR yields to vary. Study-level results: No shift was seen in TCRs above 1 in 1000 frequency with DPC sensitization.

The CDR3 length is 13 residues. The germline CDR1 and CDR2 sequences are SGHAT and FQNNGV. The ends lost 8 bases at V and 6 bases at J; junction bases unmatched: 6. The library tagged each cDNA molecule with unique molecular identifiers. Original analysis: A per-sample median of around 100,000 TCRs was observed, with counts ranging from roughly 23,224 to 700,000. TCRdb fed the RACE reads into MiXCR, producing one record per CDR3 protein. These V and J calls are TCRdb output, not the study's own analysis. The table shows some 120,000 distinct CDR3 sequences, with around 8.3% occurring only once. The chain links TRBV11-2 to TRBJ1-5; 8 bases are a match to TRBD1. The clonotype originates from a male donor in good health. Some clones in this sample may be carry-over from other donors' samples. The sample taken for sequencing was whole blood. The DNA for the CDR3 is TGTGCCAGCGGACAGGGAGGGGGTCAGCCCCAGCATTTT. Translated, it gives CASGQGGGQPQHF.